This T cell receptor beta chain was documented in a study of T cells in localized non-small cell lung cancer. General study points: Uninvolved adjacent lung showed the highest T cell clonality, exceeding tumor. One tumor region alone was sequenced, and heterogeneity therefore remains possible. A median approximately 59 of the top 100 tumor clones appeared in adjacent lung.

After removal of 4 bases from V and 3 bases from J, the junction contained 11 bases not matched to a gene. This CDR3 contains 16 residues. CDR1 and CDR2 (germline): LGHNA, YSLEER. This table comes from immunoSEQ multiplex PCR, and its TCRdb copy is limited to in-frame clones, with some not included. The sample shows about 40,000 clones, around nine tenths of them seen only once. This clone showed up just once. Its specificity is not known. This chain uses TRBV4-3 with TRBJ1-1; TRBD1 aligns across 7 bases. This clonotype was sampled from a man between 18 and 49 years old with stage I lung adenocarcinoma. The sequenced sample was peripheral blood, obtained before any cancer treatment. The CDR3 reads CASSPSRGTFHTEAFF. The CDR3 coding sequence is TGCGCCAGCAGCCCAAGCAGGGGGACTTTCCACACTGAAGCTTTCTTT.